This record looks at one TCR beta chain sequence and its context. Antigen: not known. By negative magnetic separation, total CD8+ T cells were enriched. The data stem from a study of human CD8 memory T cell subsets. Overall study findings and caveats: It was suggested by Chao1 estimates that stem-like memory T cells were more diverse than precursor exhausted T cells. This study sequenced T cell receptor beta chains only.

Making the TCR beta libraries relied on UMI-labeled 5' RACE. As handled by the study authors: Functional CDR3 beta clonotypes numbered roughly 2,700 to 18,000 per TCR beta library. TCRdb re-called the 5' RACE reads and gives one entry per CDR3 protein, without DNA. For this entry, the V and J calls and clone size follow TCRdb and not the study's own pipeline. In all, the sample yields more than 4,500 distinct CDR3 sequences. The receptor was isolated from a human donor in good health. Sequencing was carried out using CD8+ effector memory T cells (TEM) sorted from PBMCs. Described subset: effector memory CD8 T cells, CCR7- CD45RO+ CD95+.

The chain's CDR3 is CASSPDSDQPQHF. The chain carries TRBV7-9 and TRBJ1-5; TCRdb gives TRBD1 as the D gene, but with no DNA this cannot be confirmed. The CDR3 covers 13 residues. The germline V gene encodes CDR1 SEHNR and CDR2 FQNEAQ (reference sequence).